Listed below are T cell receptor beta chains from one sample, sequenced in a study of cytomegalovirus exposure and HLA in healthy donors. Data came from immunoSEQ multiplex PCR; TCRdb stores just in-frame clones and leaves some out. The sample records about 140,000 clones, about three quarters being singletons. The sequenced sample consisted of PBMCs. The receptors come from a man aged 35 to 55 in good health and CMV-seronegative. CDR3s include the opening cysteine and the closing phenylalanine or tryptophan. The D gene is left open where the match is weak. Size is omitted from some rows. Given values are once, few, many or a class for expanded clones.

.	TRBD2	TRBV11-1	TRBJ2-7	CASSLGASGTPYEQYF	TGTGCCAGCAGCTTAGGTGCTAGCGGGACACCATACGAGCAGTACTTC
.	.	TRBV7-9	TRBJ2-2	CASSLTITGELFF	TGTGCCAGCAGCCTGACAATTACCGGGGAGCTGTTTTTT
.	TRBD1	TRBV6-6	TRBJ2-2	CASRGTATNTGELFF	TGTGCCAGCAGGGGGACAGCCACGAACACCGGGGAGCTGTTTTTT
.	TRBD1	TRBV4-3	TRBJ1-1	CASSQGQGAGDTEAFF	TGCGCCAGCAGCCAAGGGCAGGGGGCAGGAGACACTGAAGCTTTCTTT
.	.	TRBV5-1	TRBJ2-6	CASSPFNSGDSGANVLTF	TGCGCCAGCAGCCCATTTAATTCAGGGGACTCTGGGGCCAACGTCCTGACTTTC
.	.	TRBV27	TRBJ2-7	CASTLYHGGAYEQYF	TGTGCCAGCACCCTTTATCATGGCGGTGCCTACGAGCAGTACTTC
.	TRBD1	TRBV6-1	TRBJ2-7	CAIHSKQGSSYEQYF	TGTGCCATCCACTCTAAACAGGGGAGCTCCTACGAGCAGTACTTC
.	.	TRBV21-1	TRBJ1-5	CASSIVFLQGEEDYSNQPQHF	TGTGCCAGCAGCATAGTATTCTTACAGGGGGAGGAAGATTATAGCAATCAGCCCCAGCATTTT
.	.	TRBV27	TRBJ2-6	CASSLRGANVLTF	TGTGCCAGCAGTTTGAGAGGGGCCAACGTCCTGACTTTC
.	TRBD1	TRBV19	TRBJ2-6	CASWAGTGYTGANVLTF	TGTGCCAGTTGGGCCGGGACAGGGTATACTGGGGCCAACGTCCTGACTTTC
few	.	TRBV14	TRBJ1-5	CASSQAGNQPQHF	TGTGCCAGCAGCCAAGCGGGCAATCAGCCCCAGCATTTT
.	TRBD1	TRBV19	TRBJ1-3	CASSLTGTGAGNTIYF	TGTGCCAGTAGTTTAACCGGGACAGGGGCTGGAAACACCATATATTTT
.	TRBD1	TRBV19	TRBJ1-3	CASSIWTGSSGNTIYF	TGTGCCAGTAGTATCTGGACAGGAAGCTCTGGAAACACCATATATTTT
.	.	TRBV19	TRBJ1-4	CASSGPGQNNEKLFF	TGTGCCAGTAGTGGACCGGGACAAAATAATGAAAAACTGTTTTTT
.	.	TRBV7-9	TRBJ2-7	CASSVGLDASRQYF	TGTGCCAGCAGCGTTGGCCTGGATGCGTCTAGGCAGTACTTC
.	.	TRBV7-9	TRBJ1-2	CSSSSTKGVPNYGYTF	TGTTCCAGCAGCTCAACTAAGGGAGTCCCAAACTATGGCTACACCTTC
.	.	TRBV11-3	TRBJ2-3	CASSLGAGADTQYF	TGTGCCAGCAGCTTAGGGGCAGGGGCAGATACGCAGTATTTT
.	.	TRBV6-5	TRBJ2-5	CASSYRPDTFQETQYF	TGTGCCAGCAGTTACCGCCCTGACACGTTTCAAGAGACCCAGTACTTC
.	.	TRBV4-3	TRBJ2-2	CASSQVLVNTGELFF	TGCGCCAGCAGCCAAGTGTTAGTGAACACCGGGGAGCTGTTTTTT
.	.	TRBV6-4	TRBJ2-1	CASSDPNYGGRNEQFF	TGTGCCAGCAGTGACCCTAACTACGGGGGGCGCAATGAGCAGTTCTTC
.	TRBD2	TRBV19	TRBJ2-1	CASSITTSGSNEQFF	TGTGCCAGTAGTATAACAACTAGCGGGAGCAATGAGCAGTTCTTC
.	TRBD2	TRBV4-1	TRBJ2-3	CASSQPGLAGGLSTDTQYF	TGCGCCAGCAGCCAACCGGGGCTAGCGGGAGGCCTAAGCACAGATACGCAGTATTTT
.	.	TRBV4-1	TRBJ2-7	CASSHPGAYEQYF	TGCGCCAGCAGCCATCCAGGGGCCTACGAGCAGTACTTC
.	TRBD1	TRBV6-5	TRBJ1-2	CASRRDRAYGYTF	TGTGCCAGCAGGCGGGACAGGGCCTATGGCTACACCTTC
.	.	TRBV19	TRBJ2-4	CASSSQGFAKNSQYF	TGTGCCAGTAGTAGTCAGGGGTTCGCCAAAAACAGTCAGTACTTC
few	.	TRBV11-3	TRBJ2-7	CASSFLGRSLPYEQYF	TGTGCCAGCAGCTTCCTAGGCCGCAGTCTACCCTACGAGCAGTACTTC
.	TRBD1	TRBV6-1	TRBJ2-7	CASRGQGTSYEQYF	TGTGCCAGCAGGGGACAGGGGACATCCTACGAGCAGTACTTC
few	.	TRBV7-9	TRBJ2-5	CASSYGGPQETQYF	TGTGCCAGCAGCTACGGAGGCCCGCAAGAGACCCAGTACTTC
.	TRBD2	TRBV6-1	TRBJ2-3	CASSEVAGEDTQYF	TGTGCCAGCAGTGAAGTGGCGGGAGAGGACACGCAGTATTTT
.	.	TRBV2	TRBJ2-1	CASSAATLSYNEQFF	TGTGCCAGCAGCGCCGCGACACTGTCCTACAATGAGCAGTTCTTC
.	TRBD1	TRBV19	TRBJ2-1	CASSQDRGLNNEQFF	TGTGCCAGTAGTCAAGACAGGGGGCTAAACAATGAGCAGTTCTTC